This T cell receptor beta chain was recorded in a study of blood T cells in healthy people across ages (dated by TCRdb to the mid-2010s). Background for the entire study: In model experiments, roughly one uniquely barcoded TCR beta cDNA molecule per two T cells was captured by template switching. Donors were grouped into four age groups: young (average 16 years), middle-aged (less than 40), aged (about 59) and long-lived (just over 80). Using the same blood draw, the study looked at two additional independent replicas of 1 million unique cDNA reads for two donors, one aged 18 to 29 and the other aged 80 or older. Donors of different ages were randomly distributed across sequencing lanes to avoid experimental bias. To track age-related changes in TCR beta repertoire diversity, the study relied on deep sequencing normalized with unique cDNA molecular identifiers. General findings and caveats noted by the study authors: A strong correlation was found between observed TCR beta diversity and the percentage of naive T cells measured by flow cytometry. Conclusive comparison of naive and antigen-experienced compartments was prevented by the profiling of bulk unsorted PBMCs. The CMV infection status of donors was not known, potentially confounding age-related changes in expanded clonotypes. Estimates of total diversity based on one million sequenced T cells were regarded as lower bounds and as underestimates. As age increased, observed TCR beta diversity per million T cells dropped in a roughly linear way, and a significant reduction was already evident by age around 41. Compared with the aged group, more naive CD4+ T cells, fewer expanded clones and increased TCR diversity were shown by the long-lived group, suggesting age selection.

Comment on this clonotype: Its antigen is unknown. Base qualities are not recorded, but no much larger clone differs from it by a single base.

The roughly 39 donors, aged about 6 to 95 years, were systemically healthy Caucasian individuals from Russia. About 9.6 milliliters of peripheral blood were collected from each donor into EDTA-treated Vacutainer tubes. Ficoll-Paque density-gradient centrifugation was used to isolate PBMCs, with at least 6.5 million per sample. Total RNA was extracted from PBMCs with Trizol reagent, with at least 5.5 micrograms obtained per sample. For every donor, flow cytometry on a PBMC aliquot measured the percentage of naive CD45RAhigh/CD27high T cells. The germline V end is reduced by 6 bases and the J end by 5 bases; junction bases left unmatched: 10. The CDR1 and CDR2 encoded by the germline V gene are MNHEY and SVGEGT. Including cysteine and phenylalanine, the CDR3 has 16 amino acids. The DNA shown is the 48-base CDR3, in frame from base 1. Receptors were amplified or captured by 5' RACE. This sample was sequenced with an Illumina HiSeq 2500. A second roughly 6 to 12 cycle PCR used a sample-barcoded 5' primer and a J-beta primer mix. A unique molecular identifier was introduced onto each TCR beta cDNA molecule by a template-switch 5' adaptor carrying 12 random nucleotides. Each sample yielded at least 3 million CDR3-containing paired-end reads. All of the RNA was converted into first-strand cDNA using the Mint cDNA synthesis kit, with a TRBC-specific oligonucleotide serving as the primer. Following uracil-DNA glycosylase treatment, a first 18-cycle PCR with universal primers M1SS and BC2_uni_R was performed on all cDNA. Processing in the source paper ran as follows. For normalization, 1 million high-quality reads, each with a distinct molecular identifier, were randomly selected from each sample. Instead of being binned into consensus sequences, reads with shared molecular identifiers were discarded. CDR3 identification, clonotype clustering and error correction used MiTCR with a Q25 quality threshold and the strictest error-elimination algorithm. A nonparametric unseen species model with Euler transformation was used to estimate lower-bound total TCR beta diversity. Starting from the raw public reads, TCRdb applied fastp trimming at Q25, assembled clones with MiXCR and retained in-frame beta chains. Rows merge per CDR3 protein into single entries with the most common DNA and genes. The V and J calls were determined by TCRdb, not by the authors. Here the sample has over 950,000 distinct CDR3 sequences; roughly 51% occur a single time. Over 20% of the sample is in the top ten clones.

Input material: blood. The chain employs TRBV6-2 or TRBV6-3 and TRBJ2-3, and TRBD2 matches 11 of the central bases. The sequence derives from a woman between 55 and 75 years old in good health. The CDR3 here reads CASRPPLAGVGDTQYF. The DNA is as follows: TGTGCCAGCAGGCCCCCACTAGCGGGAGTTGGAGATACGCAGTATTTT.